Listed below are T cell receptor beta chains from one sample, sequenced in a study of somatic mutations in cytotoxic T cells in rheumatoid arthritis. Clones were sequenced by immunoSEQ multiplex PCR, and TCRdb holds only the in-frame ones, with some missing. The sample holds some 30,000 clones, around 84% seen once. The sequencing input was CD8+ T cells sorted from blood. The receptors stem from an adult with rheumatoid arthritis. CDR3s include the opening cysteine and the closing phenylalanine or tryptophan. The order of the fields is D gene, J gene, V gene, clone size, CDR3 protein, CDR3 DNA. A D gene is named only where the DNA matches it firmly. Clone size, where shown, is once, few, many, or a class for clones that have expanded.

d_call: TRBD2; j_call: TRBJ2-7; v_call: TRBV4-3; clone_size: -; cdr3_aa: CASSQGLAGTTYEQYF; cdr3_nt: TGCGCCAGCAGCCAAGGACTAGCGGGGACTACCTACGAGCAGTACTTC
d_call: -; j_call: TRBJ2-3; v_call: TRBV5-1; clone_size: -; cdr3_aa: CASSGVLVTDTQYF; cdr3_nt: TGCGCCAGCAGCGGCGTTTTAGTTACAGATACGCAGTATTTT
d_call: TRBD2; j_call: TRBJ2-1; v_call: TRBV7-9; clone_size: -; cdr3_aa: CASSLTTSGVNEQFF; cdr3_nt: TGTGCCAGCAGCTTAACGACTAGCGGAGTCAATGAGCAGTTCTTC
d_call: -; j_call: TRBJ1-2; v_call: TRBV29-1; clone_size: once; cdr3_aa: CSVLPTGNYGYTF; cdr3_nt: TGCAGCGTTTTACCGACGGGGAACTATGGCTACACCTTC
d_call: TRBD2; j_call: TRBJ2-1; v_call: TRBV27; clone_size: -; cdr3_aa: CASRTGGVGEQFF; cdr3_nt: TGTGCCAGCAGGACGGGGGGAGTCGGTGAGCAGTTCTTC
d_call: -; j_call: TRBJ2-5; v_call: TRBV18; clone_size: -; cdr3_aa: CASSSGGGSQETQYF; cdr3_nt: TGTGCCAGCTCATCTGGGGGTGGCAGCCAAGAGACCCAGTACTTC
d_call: TRBD1; j_call: TRBJ1-2; v_call: TRBV6-5; clone_size: -; cdr3_aa: CASSQGAYGYTF; cdr3_nt: TGTGCCAGCAGTCAGGGGGCCTATGGCTACACCTTC
d_call: TRBD2; j_call: TRBJ2-7; v_call: TRBV5-1; clone_size: -; cdr3_aa: CASTGTSGYEQYF; cdr3_nt: TGCGCCAGCACCGGGACTAGCGGCTACGAGCAGTACTTC
d_call: TRBD2; j_call: TRBJ2-5; v_call: TRBV4-1; clone_size: -; cdr3_aa: CASSQDEREDETQYF; cdr3_nt: TGCGCCAGCAGCCAAGATGAGCGGGAGGATGAGACCCAGTACTTC
d_call: TRBD2; j_call: TRBJ2-1; v_call: TRBV14; clone_size: -; cdr3_aa: CASRATSGSSNEQFF; cdr3_nt: TGTGCCAGCAGGGCTACTAGCGGGAGTAGCAATGAGCAGTTCTTC
d_call: TRBD1; j_call: TRBJ2-7; v_call: TRBV4-1; clone_size: -; cdr3_aa: CASSQELGQPNEQYF; cdr3_nt: TGCGCCAGCAGCCAAGAACTGGGACAGCCGAACGAGCAGTACTTC
d_call: -; j_call: TRBJ2-1; v_call: TRBV5-4; clone_size: -; cdr3_aa: CASSPVDGDNEQFF; cdr3_nt: TGTGCCAGCAGTCCGGTGGACGGAGACAATGAGCAGTTCTTC
d_call: -; j_call: TRBJ2-3; v_call: TRBV28; clone_size: -; cdr3_aa: CASRLGGSGGDTQYF; cdr3_nt: TGTGCCAGCAGGCTAGGAGGTTCTGGGGGAGATACGCAGTATTTT
d_call: TRBD2; j_call: TRBJ2-1; v_call: TRBV29-1; clone_size: -; cdr3_aa: CSVELAGGSSYNGQFF; cdr3_nt: TGCAGCGTTGAACTAGCGGGGGGCAGCTCCTACAATGGGCAGTTCTTC
d_call: -; j_call: TRBJ1-2; v_call: TRBV14; clone_size: -; cdr3_aa: CASSQARYGYTF; cdr3_nt: TGTGCCAGCAGTCAGGCTCGCTATGGCTACACCTTC
d_call: TRBD1; j_call: TRBJ2-7; v_call: TRBV5-1; clone_size: -; cdr3_aa: CASSSRDRTYEQYF; cdr3_nt: TGCGCCAGCAGCTCCCGGGACAGAACCTACGAGCAGTACTTC
d_call: -; j_call: TRBJ2-5; v_call: TRBV6-1; clone_size: -; cdr3_aa: CASSELIVQETQYF; cdr3_nt: TGTGCCAGCAGTGAACTCATCGTGCAAGAGACCCAGTACTTC
d_call: -; j_call: TRBJ2-1; v_call: TRBV6-5; clone_size: -; cdr3_aa: CASSGGGPLDEQFF; cdr3_nt: TGTGCCAGCAGTGGAGGAGGGCCGCTCGATGAGCAGTTCTTC
d_call: -; j_call: TRBJ2-1; v_call: TRBV2; clone_size: -; cdr3_aa: CASAFGRILYNEQFF; cdr3_nt: TGTGCCAGCGCCTTCGGACGGATTCTTTACAATGAGCAGTTCTTC
d_call: -; j_call: TRBJ2-5; v_call: TRBV11-1; clone_size: once; cdr3_aa: CASSLGVGNQETQYF; cdr3_nt: TGTGCCAGCAGCTTGGGGGTGGGGAACCAAGAGACCCAGTACTTC
d_call: -; j_call: TRBJ1-1; v_call: TRBV10-2; clone_size: -; cdr3_aa: CASSGSVTRDTEAFF; cdr3_nt: TGCGCCAGCAGTGGATCTGTTACCAGGGACACTGAAGCTTTCTTT
d_call: -; j_call: TRBJ2-1; v_call: TRBV19; clone_size: -; cdr3_aa: CASSIGQNNEQFF; cdr3_nt: TGTGCCAGTAGTATCGGCCAGAACAATGAGCAGTTCTTC
d_call: -; j_call: TRBJ2-7; v_call: TRBV7-9; clone_size: once; cdr3_aa: CASSPPGAYEQYF; cdr3_nt: TGTGCCAGCAGCCCCCCGGGAGCCTACGAGCAGTACTTC
d_call: TRBD2; j_call: TRBJ2-7; v_call: TRBV9; clone_size: -; cdr3_aa: CASSGGTSESYEQYF; cdr3_nt: TGTGCCAGCAGCGGGGGGACTAGCGAGTCCTACGAGCAGTACTTC
d_call: -; j_call: TRBJ1-5; v_call: TRBV6-6; clone_size: few; cdr3_aa: CASTFSPFSNQPQHF; cdr3_nt: TGTGCCAGCACTTTCTCGCCGTTTAGCAATCAGCCCCAGCATTTT
d_call: -; j_call: TRBJ2-1; v_call: TRBV9; clone_size: -; cdr3_aa: CASSVVSSEQFF; cdr3_nt: TGTGCCAGCAGCGTAGTCTCTAGCGAACAGTTCTTC
d_call: -; j_call: TRBJ1-3; v_call: TRBV9; clone_size: -; cdr3_aa: CASSGNTIYF; cdr3_nt: TGTGCCAGCAGCGGAAACACCATATATTTT
d_call: TRBD2; j_call: TRBJ2-7; v_call: TRBV4-2; clone_size: -; cdr3_aa: CASSQASGGSSYEQYF; cdr3_nt: TGTGCCAGCAGCCAAGCGTCGGGGGGGAGCTCCTACGAGCAGTACTTC
d_call: TRBD1; j_call: TRBJ2-7; v_call: TRBV13; clone_size: -; cdr3_aa: CASSLGQSAYEQYF; cdr3_nt: TGTGCCAGCAGCTTGGGACAGTCTGCCTACGAGCAGTACTTC
d_call: TRBD1; j_call: TRBJ1-1; v_call: TRBV4-2; clone_size: -; cdr3_aa: CASSPGQGFTEAFF; cdr3_nt: TGTGCCAGCAGCCCGGGACAGGGGTTCACTGAAGCTTTCTTT
d_call: -; j_call: TRBJ2-5; v_call: TRBV5-1; clone_size: -; cdr3_aa: CASSLSLEGDSQETQYF; cdr3_nt: TGCGCCAGCAGCTTGTCGCTTGAAGGGGACTCTCAAGAGACCCAGTACTTC
d_call: TRBD1; j_call: TRBJ2-6; v_call: TRBV10-3; clone_size: once; cdr3_aa: CAISESGDSSGANVLTF; cdr3_nt: TGTGCCATCAGTGAGTCAGGGGACAGTTCTGGGGCCAACGTCCTGACTTTC
d_call: -; j_call: TRBJ2-7; v_call: TRBV6-1; clone_size: -; cdr3_aa: CASNAVGGYEQYF; cdr3_nt: TGTGCCAGCAATGCCGTGGGGGGCTACGAGCAGTACTTC
d_call: -; j_call: TRBJ2-2; v_call: TRBV7-7; clone_size: -; cdr3_aa: CASSPREGVDTGELFF; cdr3_nt: TGTGCCAGCAGCCCACGGGAAGGGGTGGACACCGGGGAGCTGTTTTTT
d_call: -; j_call: TRBJ1-1; v_call: TRBV19; clone_size: -; cdr3_aa: CASSIHPNTEAFF; cdr3_nt: TGTGCCAGTAGTATACATCCGAACACTGAAGCTTTCTTT
d_call: -; j_call: TRBJ2-7; v_call: TRBV20-1; clone_size: -; cdr3_aa: CSAREVGEQYF; cdr3_nt: TGCAGTGCTAGAGAGGTTGGCGAGCAGTACTTC
d_call: TRBD2; j_call: TRBJ2-5; v_call: TRBV5-4; clone_size: -; cdr3_aa: CASSFWTSGVFETQYF; cdr3_nt: TGTGCCAGCAGCTTTTGGACTAGCGGGGTTTTTGAGACCCAGTACTTC
d_call: TRBD1; j_call: TRBJ1-3; v_call: TRBV7-9; clone_size: -; cdr3_aa: CASSLTGAGNTIYF; cdr3_nt: TGTGCCAGCAGTCTTACAGGGGCTGGAAACACCATATATTTT
d_call: TRBD2; j_call: TRBJ2-3; v_call: TRBV7-2; clone_size: -; cdr3_aa: CASSLSLAVTDTQYF; cdr3_nt: TGTGCCAGCAGCTTAAGTCTAGCGGTGACAGATACGCAGTATTTT
d_call: TRBD2; j_call: TRBJ2-1; v_call: TRBV25-1; clone_size: -; cdr3_aa: CASSAGLAGTNEQFF; cdr3_nt: TGTGCCAGCAGTGCGGGACTAGCGGGAACCAATGAGCAGTTCTTC
d_call: -; j_call: TRBJ2-1; v_call: TRBV7-2; clone_size: -; cdr3_aa: CASSPIFSVSSYNEQFF; cdr3_nt: TGTGCCAGCAGCCCGATCTTCTCTGTTAGCTCCTACAATGAGCAGTTCTTC
d_call: -; j_call: TRBJ2-7; v_call: TRBV6-5; clone_size: -; cdr3_aa: CASSYASGFDEQYF; cdr3_nt: TGTGCCAGCAGTTACGCCTCGGGGTTCGACGAGCAGTACTTC
d_call: -; j_call: TRBJ2-7; v_call: TRBV7-9; clone_size: once; cdr3_aa: CASSITGPYEQYF; cdr3_nt: TGTGCCAGCAGCATAACGGGACCTTACGAGCAGTACTTC
d_call: -; j_call: TRBJ1-2; v_call: TRBV27; clone_size: -; cdr3_aa: CASSSAHYGYTF; cdr3_nt: TGTGCCAGCAGCTCAGCGCACTATGGCTACACCTTC